This is a list of T cell receptor beta chains from one sample in a study of a mutant IDH1 vaccine in newly diagnosed glioma. Method: immunoSEQ multiplex PCR; TCRdb's copy keeps in-frame clones and lacks some. The profile covers tens of thousands of clones, with over 70% appearing a single time and around 5% taken by the ten largest. Antigens of these TCRs are unknown. Sample: PBMCs, taken from a glioma patient whose treatment included an IDH1 peptide vaccine. The receptors were gathered from a man aged 45-65 years with glioma. The CDR3 runs from the conserved cysteine through the conserved F or W. A D gene is named only where the DNA matches it firmly. Not every row has a clone size; where given, it reads once, few, many or a size class.

clone size	D gene	V gene	J gene	CDR3 DNA	CDR3 protein
few	-	TRBV2	TRBJ2-5	TGTGCCAGCAGCGCGTCTGGGCCCAGCGGGACCCAGTACTTC	CASSASGPSGTQYF
few	-	TRBV6-5	TRBJ2-3	TGTGCCAGCAGTTACTCGGGGGATACGCAGTATTTT	CASSYSGDTQYF
-	-	TRBV27	TRBJ2-5	TGTGCCAGCAGAAGGGACCTCTACGAAGAGACCCAGTACTTC	CASRRDLYEETQYF
-	TRBD1	TRBV5-6	TRBJ1-1	TGTGCCAGCAGATTCACAGGGGGCAGTTTCACTGAAGCTTTCTTT	CASRFTGGSFTEAFF
few	-	TRBV6-5	TRBJ1-2	TGTGCCAGCAGTATCGGAGGGGTCGGCTACACCTTC	CASSIGGVGYTF
-	-	TRBV19	TRBJ1-3	TGTGCCAGTACGATCCGGGGAAGTGGAAACACCATATATTTT	CASTIRGSGNTIYF
-	-	TRBV9	TRBJ2-1	TGTGCCAGCAGCGTAGATCCGGGGCAGAATTACAATGAGCAGTTCTTC	CASSVDPGQNYNEQFF
-	TRBD2	TRBV7-8	TRBJ2-7	TGTGCCAGCAGCTCCTCCGGCGAGCGGGGGTACTACGAGCAGTACTTC	CASSSSGERGYYEQYF
-	-	TRBV7-8	TRBJ1-1	TGTGCCAGCAGCTTAGGGGACTTAGTCTCTGAAGCTTTCTTT	CASSLGDLVSEAFF
-	-	TRBV9	TRBJ2-1	TGTGCCAGCAGCGTGCGGCCGACGGGGAATGAGCAGTTCTTC	CASSVRPTGNEQFF
-	TRBD2	TRBV5-5	TRBJ2-7	TGTGCCAGCAGCTGGGGGGGGAGGACTAGCGGGTTCTACGAGCAGTACTTC	CASSWGGRTSGFYEQYF
-	-	TRBV10-3	TRBJ2-1	TGTGCCATCAGTGACGACAATGAGCAGTTCTTC	CAISDDNEQFF
-	TRBD1	TRBV5-1	TRBJ1-1	TGCGCCAGCAGCGCGACCACAGGGGGGAACACTGAAGCTTTCTTT	CASSATTGGNTEAFF
-	-	TRBV9	TRBJ2-3	TGTGCCAGCAGCGTAGATTCAGGTGCAGAGAATACGCAGTATTTT	CASSVDSGAENTQYF
-	-	TRBV14	TRBJ1-2	TGTGCCAGCAGCCAAGGCTCGGGGTCCTACTATGGCTACACCTTC	CASSQGSGSYYGYTF
-	TRBD1	TRBV5-4	TRBJ2-5	TGTGCCAGCAGCGGGGGGACAGGCCAAGAGACCCAGTACTTC	CASSGGTGQETQYF
few	TRBD1	TRBV18	TRBJ2-7	TGTGCCAGCTCAGAAGGACAGGGAGGTTACGAGCAGTACTTC	CASSEGQGGYEQYF
few	TRBD1	TRBV27	TRBJ2-5	TGTGCCAGCAGTCCCCAGGCAGGGGGACAAGAGACCCAGTACTTC	CASSPQAGGQETQYF
-	TRBD1	TRBV6-6	TRBJ2-7	TGTGCCAGCAGTGGAGACAGGGCTAAGTACTTC	CASSGDRAKYF
-	TRBD1	TRBV7-6	TRBJ1-2	TGTGCCAGCAGCTTACCAGGGGGCGGTGGCTACACCTTC	CASSLPGGGGYTF
few	-	TRBV6-5	TRBJ1-1	TGTGCCAGCAGTTTGTCCAAGAACACTGAAGCTTTCTTT	CASSLSKNTEAFF
-	-	TRBV18	TRBJ1-4	TGTGCCAGCTCACGCGGGCTGAATGAAAAACTGTTTTTT	CASSRGLNEKLFF
few	-	TRBV4-3	TRBJ1-1	TGCGCCAGCAGCCAAGAGGGGGTACCCTACACTGAAGCTTTCTTT	CASSQEGVPYTEAFF
-	-	TRBV10-2	TRBJ1-2	TGCGCCAGCAGTGAGTCTGGGGTTTATGGCTACACCTTC	CASSESGVYGYTF
-	TRBD1	TRBV30	TRBJ1-2	TGTGCCTGGAGCACAGGGGCGCGCTACACCTTC	CAWSTGARYTF
few	TRBD1	TRBV28	TRBJ1-2	TGTGCCCACACAGGGGGGGATGGCTACACCTTC	CAHTGGDGYTF
once	-	TRBV2	TRBJ2-5	TGTGCCAGCAGTGGAGGGGAAGAGACCCAGTACTTC	CASSGGEETQYF
-	TRBD2	TRBV4-1	TRBJ2-2	TGCGCCAGCAGCCAAGAGGTAGCTAGCGGGAGGAACACCGGGGAGCTGTTTTTT	CASSQEVASGRNTGELFF
-	TRBD1	TRBV30	TRBJ1-5	TGTGCCTGGAGTGTAGGGACAGGGGGCCATCAGCCCCAGCATTTT	CAWSVGTGGHQPQHF
-	-	TRBV6-5	TRBJ1-4	TGTGCCAGCAGTTACGGTGGGGATGAAAAACTGTTTTTT	CASSYGGDEKLFF
-	-	TRBV7-9	TRBJ2-7	TGTGCCAGCAGTCACTCGGGGCAATCCTACGAGCAGTACTTC	CASSHSGQSYEQYF
-	-	TRBV18	TRBJ1-1	TGTGCCAGCTCACCCCCGGATGGGGCCAACACTGAAGCTTTCTTT	CASSPPDGANTEAFF
few	TRBD1	TRBV19	TRBJ1-1	TGTGCCAGTAGTACTAGGGACAGCAAAACTGAAGCTTTCTTT	CASSTRDSKTEAFF
-	-	TRBV9	TRBJ1-3	TGTGCCAGCAGCGTGAATCCGGGCTCTGGAAACACCATATATTTT	CASSVNPGSGNTIYF
-	TRBD1	TRBV5-1	TRBJ2-6	TGCGCCAGCAGCTTGGTGGGACAGAACTCTGGGGCCAACGTCCTGACTTTC	CASSLVGQNSGANVLTF
-	TRBD1	TRBV19	TRBJ1-2	TGTGCCAGTACCCCGGGACAGAGGCCCCTACCCTATGGCTACACCTTC	CASTPGQRPLPYGYTF
few	-	TRBV2	TRBJ1-1	TGTGCCAGCAGTCCCCGGACGGTGAACACTGAAGCTTTCTTT	CASSPRTVNTEAFF
few	TRBD1	TRBV10-3	TRBJ1-1	TGTGCCACCGAACAGGGGGGGAACACTGAAGCTTTCTTT	CATEQGGNTEAFF
few	-	TRBV5-4	TRBJ2-5	TGTGCCAGCAGCTTGGAAAGAAAAGAGACCCAGTACTTC	CASSLERKETQYF
-	TRBD2	TRBV27	TRBJ2-7	TGTGCCAGCAGTTTACGGCGGGAGAATTCCTACGAGCAGTACTTC	CASSLRRENSYEQYF
-	-	TRBV5-4	TRBJ1-1	TGTGCCAGCAGCTTGGCAGGGAGGGTATCGGGAGCTTTCTTT	CASSLAGRVSGAFF
-	TRBD1	TRBV10-3	TRBJ2-3	TGTGCCATCAGTGAGCCTGGGACAGGGGGATATACGCAGTATTTT	CAISEPGTGGYTQYF
-	TRBD1	TRBV19	TRBJ1-1	TGTGCCAGTAGTAAGGCACCTGGACAGGGGTACACTGAAGCTTTCTTT	CASSKAPGQGYTEAFF
-	-	TRBV5-4	TRBJ1-3	TGTGCCAGCAGCTTGGGCCCAATAGGAAACACCATATATTTT	CASSLGPIGNTIYF
-	-	TRBV7-2	TRBJ2-6	TGTGCCAGCAGCTTGTCGCGCGGCATCGGCAGATCTGGGGCCAACGTCCTGACTTTC	CASSLSRGIGRSGANVLTF
-	-	TRBV5-6	TRBJ1-2	TGTGCCAGCAACAATGTAGGTTCGGATGGCTACACCTTC	CASNNVGSDGYTF